This T cell receptor beta chain was sequenced in a study of identical twins. This clonotype was seen many times. Its target is unknown. Study results and limitations: Some out-of-frame alpha sequences were shared by twins, and these showed excess low generation probability. Insertion counts were lower in abundant cord blood beta clonotypes, a trend that memory repertoires did not show.

TCRdb independently ran MiXCR on the 5' RACE reads; one entry per CDR3 protein. The sample has 200,000 to 250,000 distinct CDR3 sequences; around 6.9% are singletons. The sample was also reused in another study, on yellow fever vaccine responses in identical twins. From that second work: Among the twins, the vaccine T cell response reportedly seemed partly convergent and partly personalized.

This TCR came from a woman in her late teens or twenties in good health. Sequencing used memory (CD45RO+) T cells sorted from blood.

CDR3 coding DNA: TGTGCCAGCAGCTTTCGGACAGGGGGCTGGGCTTTCTTT. Protein product: CASSFRTGGWAFF. The chain carries TRBV7-2 and TRBJ1-1; the match to TRBD1 covers 11 bases. With 3 bases clipped from V and 11 bases from J, the junction kept 5 bases outside the gene matches. Germline CDR1 and CDR2: SGHTA and FQGNSA. This CDR3 is 13 amino acids long.